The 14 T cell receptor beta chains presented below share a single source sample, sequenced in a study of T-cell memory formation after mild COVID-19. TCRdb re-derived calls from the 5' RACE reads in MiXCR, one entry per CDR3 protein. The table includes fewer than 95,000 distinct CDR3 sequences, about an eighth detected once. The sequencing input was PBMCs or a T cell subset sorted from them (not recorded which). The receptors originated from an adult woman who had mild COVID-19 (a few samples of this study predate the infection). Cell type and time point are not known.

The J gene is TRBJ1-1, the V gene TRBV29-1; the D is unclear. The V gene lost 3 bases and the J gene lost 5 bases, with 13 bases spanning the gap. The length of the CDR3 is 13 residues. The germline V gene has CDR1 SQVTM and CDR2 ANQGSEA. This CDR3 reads CSVDPVGNTEAFF. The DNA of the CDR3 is TGCAGCGTTGACCCTGTGGGGAATACTGAAGCTTTCTTT.

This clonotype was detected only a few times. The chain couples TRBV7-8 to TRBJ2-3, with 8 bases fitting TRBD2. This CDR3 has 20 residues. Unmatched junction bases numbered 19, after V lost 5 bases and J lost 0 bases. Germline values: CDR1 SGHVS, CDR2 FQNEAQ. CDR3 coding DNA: TGTGCCAGCAGCCCCGAGACTAGCGCAATCAGAAAACCTAGCACAGATACGCAGTATTTT. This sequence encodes CASSPETSAIRKPSTDTQYF. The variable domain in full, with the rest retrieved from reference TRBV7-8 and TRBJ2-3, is GAGVSQSPRYKVAKRGQDVALRCDPISGHVSLFWYQQALGQGPEFLTYFQNEAQLDKSGLPSDRFFAERPEGSVSTLKIQRTQQEDSAVYLCASSPETSAIRKPSTDTQYFGPGTRLTVL.

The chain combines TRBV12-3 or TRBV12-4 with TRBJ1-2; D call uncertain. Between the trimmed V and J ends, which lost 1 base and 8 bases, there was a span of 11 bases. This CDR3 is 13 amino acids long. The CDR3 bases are TGTGCCAGCAGTTTAGACACACGGCGGGGCTACACCTTC. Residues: CASSLDTRRGYTF.

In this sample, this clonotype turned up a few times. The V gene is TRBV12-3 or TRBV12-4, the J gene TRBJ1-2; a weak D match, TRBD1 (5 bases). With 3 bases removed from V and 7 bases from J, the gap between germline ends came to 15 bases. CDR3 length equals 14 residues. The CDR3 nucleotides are TGTGCCAGCAGTTTGGTTTTGGGGGTTCGTGGCTACACCTTC. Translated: CASSLVLGVRGYTF.

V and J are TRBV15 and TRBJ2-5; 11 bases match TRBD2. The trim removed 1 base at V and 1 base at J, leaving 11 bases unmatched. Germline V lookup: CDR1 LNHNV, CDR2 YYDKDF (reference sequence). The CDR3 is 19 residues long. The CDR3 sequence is CATSRALLAGGSSQETQYF. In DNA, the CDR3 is TGTGCCACCAGCAGAGCCCTTCTAGCGGGGGGTTCGTCCCAAGAGACCCAGTACTTC. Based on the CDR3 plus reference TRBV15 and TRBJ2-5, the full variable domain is DAMVIQNPRYQVTQFGKPVTLSCSQTLNHNVMYWYQQKSSQAPKLLFHYYDKDFNNEADTPDNFQSRRPNTSFCFLDIRSPGLGDTAMYLCATSRALLAGGSSQETQYFGPGTRLLVL.

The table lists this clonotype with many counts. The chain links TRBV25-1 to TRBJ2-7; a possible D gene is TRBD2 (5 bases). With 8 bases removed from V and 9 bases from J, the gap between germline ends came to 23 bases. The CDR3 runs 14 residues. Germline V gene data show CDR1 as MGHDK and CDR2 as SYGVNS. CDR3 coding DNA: TGTGCCAGCGCACGCTCATCTGGGCTCCGGGGGCAGTACTTC. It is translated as CASARSSGLRGQYF.

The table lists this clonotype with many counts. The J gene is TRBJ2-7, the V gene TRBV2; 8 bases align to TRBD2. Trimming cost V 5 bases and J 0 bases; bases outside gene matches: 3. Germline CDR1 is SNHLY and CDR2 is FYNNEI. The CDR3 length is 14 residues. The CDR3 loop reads CASSLTSASYEQYF. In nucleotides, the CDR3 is TGTGCCAGCAGTCTGACTAGCGCCTCCTACGAGCAGTACTTC.

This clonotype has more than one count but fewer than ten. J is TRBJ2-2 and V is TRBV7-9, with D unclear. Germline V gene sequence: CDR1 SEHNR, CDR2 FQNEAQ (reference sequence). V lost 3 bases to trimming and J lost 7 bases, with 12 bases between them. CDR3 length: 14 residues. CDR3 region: CASSFGIRDGELFF. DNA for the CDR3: TGTGCCAGCAGCTTTGGGATTCGAGACGGGGAGCTGTTTTTT.

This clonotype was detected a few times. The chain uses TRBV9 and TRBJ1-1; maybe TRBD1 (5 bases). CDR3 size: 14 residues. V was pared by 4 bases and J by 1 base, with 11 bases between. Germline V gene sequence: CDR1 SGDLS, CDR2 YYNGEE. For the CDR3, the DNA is TGTGCCAGCAGCATAGGGACGGGGAACACTGAAGCTTTCTTT. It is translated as CASSIGTGNTEAFF.

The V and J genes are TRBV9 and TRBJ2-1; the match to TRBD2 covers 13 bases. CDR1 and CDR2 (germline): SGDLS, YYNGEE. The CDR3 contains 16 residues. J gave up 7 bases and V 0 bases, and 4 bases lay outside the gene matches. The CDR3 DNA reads TGTGCCAGCAGCGTAGCGGGGACTAGCGGGAAAAATGAGCAGTTCTTC. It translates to CASSVAGTSGKNEQFF.

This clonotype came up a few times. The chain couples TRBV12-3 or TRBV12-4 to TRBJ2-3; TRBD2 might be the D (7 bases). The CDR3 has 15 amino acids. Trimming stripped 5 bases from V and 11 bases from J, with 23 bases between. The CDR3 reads CASSPQGRERLRQYF. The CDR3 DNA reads TGTGCCAGCAGTCCCCAGGGGCGGGAGAGACTTAGGCAGTATTTT.

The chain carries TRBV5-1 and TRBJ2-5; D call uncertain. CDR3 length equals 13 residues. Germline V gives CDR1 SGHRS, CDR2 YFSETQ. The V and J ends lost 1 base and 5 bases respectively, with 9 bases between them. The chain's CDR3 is CASSLTRSETQYF. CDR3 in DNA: TGCGCCAGCAGCTTGACGCGGTCCGAGACCCAGTACTTC. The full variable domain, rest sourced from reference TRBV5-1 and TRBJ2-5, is KAGVTQTPRYLIKTRGQQVTLSCSPISGHRSVSWYQQTPGQGLQFLFEYFSETQRNKGNFPGRFSGRQFSNSRSEMNVSTLELGDSALYLCASSLTRSETQYFGPGTRLLVL.

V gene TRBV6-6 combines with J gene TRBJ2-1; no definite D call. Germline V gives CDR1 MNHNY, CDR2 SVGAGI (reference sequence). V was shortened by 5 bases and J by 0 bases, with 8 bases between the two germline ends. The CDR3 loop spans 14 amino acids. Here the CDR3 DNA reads TGTGCCAGCAGTCTAGAGTACTCCTACAATGAGCAGTTCTTC. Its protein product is CASSLEYSYNEQFF.

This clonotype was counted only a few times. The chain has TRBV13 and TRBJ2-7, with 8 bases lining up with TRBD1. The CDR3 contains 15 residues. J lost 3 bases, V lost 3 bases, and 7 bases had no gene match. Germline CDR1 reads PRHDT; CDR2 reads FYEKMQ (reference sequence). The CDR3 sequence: CASSFDSGGRYEQYF. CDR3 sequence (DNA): TGTGCCAGCAGCTTTGATTCAGGGGGCCGCTACGAGCAGTACTTC.